These T cell receptor beta chains were read from a single sample in a study of control samples from healthy donors and cancer patients. Using immunoSEQ multiplex PCR, the repertoire was profiled, and TCRdb retains in-frame clones only, with some absent. The sample contains roughly 120,000 clones, more than 85% of which appear only once. Sequenced input: blood. These receptors were taken from a man younger than 40 in good health. Both conserved end residues are part of each CDR3. The D gene is left open where the match is weak. Clone size appears in some rows only: once, few, many, or a class for an expanded clone.

j_call clone_size v_call d_call cdr3_nt cdr3_aa
TRBJ2-2 - TRBV7-9 - TGTGCCGCCGAATACTCGCGGGGATTGAACACCGGGGAGCTGTTTTTT CAAEYSRGLNTGELFF
TRBJ2-3 - TRBV3-1/TRBV3-2 - TGTGCCAGCAGCCAAGATTTCGTTGAGAGAACTGGGTCGGACACAGATACGCAGTATTTT CASSQDFVERTGSDTDTQYF
TRBJ1-6 - TRBV30 - TGTGCCTGGAATGGGGGGCCCAATTCACCCCTCCACTTT CAWNGGPNSPLHF
TRBJ2-6 - TRBV2 - TGTGCCAGCAGTGAAACGGTTGGGTCTGGGGCCAACGTCCTGACTTTC CASSETVGSGANVLTF
TRBJ2-1 - TRBV11-2 - TGTGCCAGCAGCTTATCCGGGGGAGTATCCTACAATGAGCAGTTCTTC CASSLSGGVSYNEQFF
TRBJ1-1 - TRBV7-9 - TGTGCCAGCAGCTACCACAGTGAAGCTTTCTTT CASSYHSEAFF
TRBJ1-2 - TRBV7-2 TRBD1 TGTGCCAGCAGCTTAGCCACAGGGGATAGGTATGGCTACACCTTC CASSLATGDRYGYTF
TRBJ2-5 - TRBV2 - TGTGCCAGCAGTCAACGGACTTGGGGGGAGACCCAGTACTTC CASSQRTWGETQYF
TRBJ2-2 - TRBV5-3 TRBD2 TGTGCCAGAAGCGACGGGACTAGCGGTAACACCGGGGAGCTGTTTTTT CARSDGTSGNTGELFF
TRBJ2-1 - TRBV19 - TGTGCCAGTAGCAGACAGGCTTCTAACAATGAGCAGTTCTTC CASSRQASNNEQFF
TRBJ2-6 - TRBV11-1 - TGTGCCAGCACCTATAGGGGCTCTGGGGCCAACGTCCTGACTTTC CASTYRGSGANVLTF
TRBJ2-6 - TRBV19 - TGTGCCAGTACTATCTCCGGGGGTTCAGGGGCCAACGTCCTGACTTTC CASTISGGSGANVLTF
TRBJ1-1 - TRBV4-1 TRBD1 TGCGCCAGCAGCCGAAGATCCGGACAGGGGAAAACTGAAGCTTTCTTT CASSRRSGQGKTEAFF
TRBJ1-1 once TRBV6-4 - TGTGCCAGCAGTGTACAGGGTCCGGCTTTCTTT CASSVQGPAFF
TRBJ1-5 - TRBV10-3 - TGTGCCATCAGTGAATCCCAGGGAAGTCAGCCCCAGCATTTT CAISESQGSQPQHF
TRBJ1-1 - TRBV20-1 TRBD1 TGCAGTGCAAAGGACAGGGGGCAGGCTTTCTTT CSAKDRGQAFF
TRBJ2-2 - TRBV5-1 - TGCGCCAGCAGCTTGGCGGTAGGGGGCACCGGGGAGCTGTTTTTT CASSLAVGGTGELFF
TRBJ1-1 - TRBV15 - TGTGCCACCAGCAGACCGCGAGACAACTTGAACACTGAAGCTTTCTTT CATSRPRDNLNTEAFF
TRBJ1-4 - TRBV3-1/TRBV3-2 - TGTGCCAGCAGCCAAGTTGAGGGGGAAAAACTGTTTTTT CASSQVEGEKLFF
TRBJ1-1 - TRBV9 - TGTGCCAGCAGCGTAGCCACAGGATGGAACACTGAAGCTTTCTTT CASSVATGWNTEAFF
TRBJ1-5 - TRBV28 - TGTGCCAGCAGCCTCGGGGGGAATAGCAATCAGCCCCAGCATTTT CASSLGGNSNQPQHF
TRBJ1-2 - TRBV7-8 - TGTGCCAGCAGCTTACAACAGGGACTAGGCTACACCTTC CASSLQQGLGYTF
TRBJ2-1 once TRBV5-6 TRBD2 TGTGCCAGCAGTCCAGGGACTAGCGGGGGGTACAATGAGCAGTTCTTC CASSPGTSGGYNEQFF
TRBJ2-2 - TRBV25-1 - TGTGCCAGCACCCCAGGGATCGGGGAGCTGTTTTTT CASTPGIGELFF
TRBJ1-5 - TRBV7-9 TRBD1 TGTGCCAGCAGCTTACTGGGGACAGGAGATCAGCCCCAGCATTTT CASSLLGTGDQPQHF
TRBJ1-3 - TRBV5-1 TRBD1 TGCGCCAGCAGCCCGGGGACAGGGAGTACCATATATTTT CASSPGTGSTIYF
TRBJ1-5 - TRBV13 - TGTGCCAGCAGCTTAGGAGGATTGGGTTATAGCAATCAGCCCCAGCATTTT CASSLGGLGYSNQPQHF
TRBJ1-2 few TRBV7-9 - TGTGCCAGCAGCTCGACCGGTTCCTGGGTTAACTATGGCTACACCTTC CASSSTGSWVNYGYTF
TRBJ1-1 - TRBV11-2 - TGTGCCAGCAGCCATAATGGCGCTGAAGCTTTCTTT CASSHNGAEAFF
TRBJ1-4 - TRBV11-2 - TGTGCCAGCAGTAAGGGGACCCCTGAGGGAAAACTGTTTTTT CASSKGTPEGKLFF
TRBJ2-6 once TRBV6-1 - TGTGCCAGCAGTGATGAAAACAGGAGCTCTGGGGCCAACGTCCTGACTTTC CASSDENRSSGANVLTF
TRBJ2-7 - TRBV5-1 TRBD1 TGCGCCAGCAGCCCTGCCGGGACAGGGGTAAGGGAGCAGTACTTC CASSPAGTGVREQYF
TRBJ2-5 - TRBV18 - TGTGCCAGCTCACCACCACTACTGACGGAGACCCAGTACTTC CASSPPLLTETQYF
TRBJ2-3 - TRBV7-9 - TGTGCCAGCAGCTTATCTAGCACAGATACGCAGTATTTT CASSLSSTDTQYF
TRBJ1-5 - TRBV19 - TGTGCCAGTAGTATCCGGCTGTATAGCAATCAGCCCCAGCATTTT CASSIRLYSNQPQHF
TRBJ2-3 - TRBV5-1 - TGCGCCAGCACCTGGGGGTTGCTAGCAGGCACAGATACGCAGTATTTT CASTWGLLAGTDTQYF
TRBJ1-1 - TRBV10-1 - TGCGCCAGCAGTGCCGGAGGGGCTCTGAACACTGAAGCTTTCTTT CASSAGGALNTEAFF
TRBJ1-2 - TRBV9 - TGTGCCAGCAGCCCAGGCCCCGGGGCGAGGAACTATGGCTACACCTTC CASSPGPGARNYGYTF
TRBJ1-3 - TRBV7-9 - TGTGCCAGCAGCTTCGGCCGACGGGGGGTAGACTCTGGAAACACCATATATTTT CASSFGRRGVDSGNTIYF
TRBJ2-2 - TRBV6-5 TRBD1 TGTGCCAGCAGTTCCTGGACAGGGAACACCGGGGAGCTGTTTTTT CASSSWTGNTGELFF
TRBJ1-1 - TRBV28 - TGTGCCAGCAGGAGGCCGTGGGATGGAGCTTTCTTT CASRRPWDGAFF
TRBJ1-1 - TRBV27 TRBD1 TGTGCCAGCAGTTTATCGGTACAGGGGCTATCAAACACTGAAGCTTTCTTT CASSLSVQGLSNTEAFF
TRBJ1-6 few TRBV18 - TGTGCCAGCTCACAAACAACGACCGATAATTCACCCCTCCACTTT CASSQTTTDNSPLHF
TRBJ1-1 - TRBV9 TRBD1 TGTGCCAGCAGCGTGACAGGGGGGGACACTGAAGCTTTCTTT CASSVTGGDTEAFF
TRBJ1-1 few TRBV6-5 TRBD1 TGTGCCAGCAGTCGGGACAGGGGGACGACTGAAGCTTTCTTT CASSRDRGTTEAFF
TRBJ2-5 - TRBV14 TRBD1 TGTGCCAGCAGCTGGACAGGGGGGCAAGAGACCCAGTACTTC CASSWTGGQETQYF
TRBJ2-3 - TRBV2 TRBD1 TGTGCCAGCAGTCTACAGGGGGCAAACACAGATACGCAGTATTTT CASSLQGANTDTQYF
TRBJ1-1 - TRBV30 - TGTGCCTTCTTTCCGGGACACCAGAACACTGAAGCTTTCTTT CAFFPGHQNTEAFF
TRBJ2-3 - TRBV7-2 TRBD2 TGTGCCAGCAGCTTGGGACTAGCGGGCACTAGCACAGATACGCAGTATTTT CASSLGLAGTSTDTQYF
TRBJ1-2 - TRBV6-2/TRBV6-3 TRBD1 TGTGCCAGCAGTCCCCCTCCGGGACAGGCTCTCCTTTATGGCTACACCTTC CASSPPPGQALLYGYTF
TRBJ2-5 few TRBV29-1 - TGCAGCGTTGAACAGGGATACGAGACCCAGTACTTC CSVEQGYETQYF
TRBJ1-2 - TRBV19 - TGTGCCAGTAGTACTCAGCACGATACTAACTATGGCTACACCTTC CASSTQHDTNYGYTF
TRBJ1-2 once TRBV28 - TGTGCCAGCAGTCTAGGAACGGTAATGGCTGGCTACACCTTC CASSLGTVMAGYTF
TRBJ1-2 - TRBV2 TRBD1 TGTGCCAGTGGGACAGGGATGATAGGCTACACCTTC CASGTGMIGYTF
TRBJ2-3 - TRBV7-9 TRBD1 TGTGCCAGCAGCTTAACGACAGGGGGCACAGATACGCAGTATTTT CASSLTTGGTDTQYF